This T cell receptor (beta chain) originates from a study of T cells in Graves' hyperthyroidism and ophthalmopathy. General study points: Ophthalmopathy got predicted by the model a median roughly 6.4 months before its onset. Ophthalmopathy could be told apart from stable hyperthyroidism with a 13 V-J model.

TCR beta CDR3 regions were amplified from RNA transcripts. First-round RT-PCR of the TCR CDR3 relied on the HTBI primer set. One entry per CDR3 protein, called by TCRdb with MiXCR from the multiplex PCR reads. The sample holds about 200,000 distinct CDR3 sequences, 18% seen once. The CDR3 covers 15 residues. V lost 0 bases to trimming and J lost 3 bases, with 9 bases between them. In germline, CDR1 is SGHRS, CDR2 YFSETQ. Over 18 months, lack of ophthalmopathy progression marked Graves' hyperthyroidism as stable. Diagnoses were made from clinical symptoms, serum measures (thyroxine and TRAb), thyroid ultrasound and orbital computed tomography. At least ten counts were recorded for this clonotype. What it binds is unknown.

The chain combines TRBV5-1 with TRBJ2-2, with a possible D match to TRBD2 (5 bases). The source of this sequence is a man in his forties or fifties with Graves' hyperthyroidism. Sequencing input: blood. The CDR3 DNA reads TGCGCCAGCAGCTTGGAGGAGGACCACACCGGGGAGCTGTTTTTT. It is translated as CASSLEEDHTGELFF.